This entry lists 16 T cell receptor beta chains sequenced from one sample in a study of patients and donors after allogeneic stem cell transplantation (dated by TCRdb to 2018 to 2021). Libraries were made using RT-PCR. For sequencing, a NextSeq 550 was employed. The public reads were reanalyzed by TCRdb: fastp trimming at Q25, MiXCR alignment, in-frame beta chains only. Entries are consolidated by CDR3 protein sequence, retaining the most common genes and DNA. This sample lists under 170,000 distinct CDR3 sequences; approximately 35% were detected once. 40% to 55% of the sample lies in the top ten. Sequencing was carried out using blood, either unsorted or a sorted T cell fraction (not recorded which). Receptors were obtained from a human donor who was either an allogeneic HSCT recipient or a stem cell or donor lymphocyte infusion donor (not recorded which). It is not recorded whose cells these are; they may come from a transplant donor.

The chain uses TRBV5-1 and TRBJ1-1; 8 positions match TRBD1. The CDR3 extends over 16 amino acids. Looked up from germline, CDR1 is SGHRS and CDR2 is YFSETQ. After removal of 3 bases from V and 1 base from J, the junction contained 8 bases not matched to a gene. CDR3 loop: CASSSIWTGRNTEAFF. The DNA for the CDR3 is TGCGCCAGCAGCTCAATCTGGACAGGGAGGAACACTGAAGCTTTCTTT.

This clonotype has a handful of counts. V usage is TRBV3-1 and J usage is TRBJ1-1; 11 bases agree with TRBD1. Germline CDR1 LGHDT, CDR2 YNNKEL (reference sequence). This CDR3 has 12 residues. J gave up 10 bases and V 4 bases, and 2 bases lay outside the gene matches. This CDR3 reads CASSRGQGGAFF. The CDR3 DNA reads TGTGCCAGCAGCCGGGGACAGGGGGGAGCTTTCTTT.

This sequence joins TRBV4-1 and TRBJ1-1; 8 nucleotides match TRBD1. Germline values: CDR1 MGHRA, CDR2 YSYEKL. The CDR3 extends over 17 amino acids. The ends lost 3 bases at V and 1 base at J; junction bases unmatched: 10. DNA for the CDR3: TGCGCCAGCAGCCATGTTGGCAGGGGGCCGGGGAACACTGAAGCTTTCTTT. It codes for CASSHVGRGPGNTEAFF.

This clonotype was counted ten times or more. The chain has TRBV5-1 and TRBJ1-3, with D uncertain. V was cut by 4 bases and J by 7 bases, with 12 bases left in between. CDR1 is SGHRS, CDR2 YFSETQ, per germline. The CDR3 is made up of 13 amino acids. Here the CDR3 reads CASSLAGPNTIYF. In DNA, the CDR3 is TGCGCCAGCAGCCTGGCAGGACCGAACACCATATATTTT.

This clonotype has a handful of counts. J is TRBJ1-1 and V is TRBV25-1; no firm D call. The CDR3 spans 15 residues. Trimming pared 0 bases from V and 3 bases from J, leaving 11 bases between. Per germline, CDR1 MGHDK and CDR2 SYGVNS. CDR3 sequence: CASSEYKVADTEAFF. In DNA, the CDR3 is TGTGCCAGCAGTGAATACAAGGTTGCGGACACTGAAGCTTTCTTT.

The CDR3 loop reads CSARDVGGVLQSEQFF. The CDR3, as DNA: TGCAGTGCTAGAGATGTGGGCGGGGTGTTACAAAGTGAGCAGTTCTTC. This chain joins TRBV20-1 and TRBJ2-1; TRBD2 is a possible D gene (6 bases). V was shortened by 0 bases and J by 9 bases, with 21 bases between the two germline ends. Looked up from germline, CDR1 is DFQATT and CDR2 is SNEGSKA (reference sequence). CDR3 length: 16 amino acids.

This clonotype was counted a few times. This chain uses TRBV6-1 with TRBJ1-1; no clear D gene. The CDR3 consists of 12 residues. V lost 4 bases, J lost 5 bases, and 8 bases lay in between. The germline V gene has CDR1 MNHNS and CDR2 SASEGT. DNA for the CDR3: TGTGCCAGCAGTGTTGAGGAAACTGAAGCTTTCTTT. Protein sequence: CASSVEETEAFF.

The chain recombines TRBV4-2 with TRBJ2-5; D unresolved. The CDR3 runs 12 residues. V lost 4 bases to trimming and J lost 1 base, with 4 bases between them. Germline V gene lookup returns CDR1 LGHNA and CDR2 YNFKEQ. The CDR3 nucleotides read TGTGCCAGCAGCCGCTCCCAAGAGACCCAGTACTTC. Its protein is CASSRSQETQYF.

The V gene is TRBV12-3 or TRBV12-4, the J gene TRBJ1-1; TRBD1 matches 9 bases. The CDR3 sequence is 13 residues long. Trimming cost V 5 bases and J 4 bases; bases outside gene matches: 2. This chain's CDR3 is CASSLQGATEAFF. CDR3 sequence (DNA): TGTGCCAGCAGTCTACAGGGGGCCACTGAAGCTTTCTTT.

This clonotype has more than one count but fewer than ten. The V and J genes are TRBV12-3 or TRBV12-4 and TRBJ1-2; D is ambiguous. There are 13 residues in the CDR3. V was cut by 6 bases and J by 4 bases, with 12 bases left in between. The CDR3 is CASRRTDLYGYTF. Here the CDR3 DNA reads TGTGCCAGCAGACGGACGGACCTCTATGGCTACACCTTC.

The CDR3 loop is CASSSGDSSTDTQYF. The CDR3 DNA follows: TGTGCCAGCAGCTCGGGGGACAGCAGCACAGATACGCAGTATTTT. This chain uses TRBV7-9 with TRBJ2-3; maybe TRBD1 (7 bases). The V gene's germline CDR1 is SEHNR and CDR2 FQNEAQ (reference sequence). With 4 bases removed from V and 0 bases from J, the gap between germline ends came to 11 bases. This CDR3 comprises 15 residues. Based on the CDR3 plus reference TRBV7-9 and TRBJ2-3, the full variable domain is DTGVSQNPRHKITKRGQNVTFRCDPISEHNRLYWYRQTLGQGPEFLTYFQNEAQLEKSRLLSDRFSAERPKGSFSTLEIQRTEQGDSAMYLCASSSGDSSTDTQYFGPGTRLTVL.

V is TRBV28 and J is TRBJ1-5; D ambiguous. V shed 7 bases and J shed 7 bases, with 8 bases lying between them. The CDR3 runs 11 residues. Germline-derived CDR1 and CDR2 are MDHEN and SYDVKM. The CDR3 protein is CASIQGQPQHF. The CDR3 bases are TGTGCCAGCATTCAAGGACAGCCCCAGCATTTT.

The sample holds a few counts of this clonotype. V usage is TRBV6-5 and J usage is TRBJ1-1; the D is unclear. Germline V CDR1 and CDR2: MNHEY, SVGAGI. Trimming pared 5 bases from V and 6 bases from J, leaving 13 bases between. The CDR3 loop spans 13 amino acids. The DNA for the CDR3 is TGTGCCAGCAGTAGAGATCGCATTTCTGAAGCTTTCTTT. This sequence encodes CASSRDRISEAFF.

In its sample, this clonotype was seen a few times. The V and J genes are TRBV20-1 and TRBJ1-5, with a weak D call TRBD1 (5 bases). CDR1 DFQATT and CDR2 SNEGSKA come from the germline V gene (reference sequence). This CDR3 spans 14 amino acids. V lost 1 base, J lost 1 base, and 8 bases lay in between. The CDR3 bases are TGCAGTGCTAGAGGGGACGGGAGCAATCAGCCCCAGCATTTT. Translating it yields CSARGDGSNQPQHF.

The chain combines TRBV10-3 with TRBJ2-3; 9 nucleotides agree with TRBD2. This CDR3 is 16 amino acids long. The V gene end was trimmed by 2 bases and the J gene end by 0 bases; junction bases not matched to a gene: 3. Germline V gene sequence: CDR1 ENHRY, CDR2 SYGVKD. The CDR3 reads CAISERAGGSTDTQYF. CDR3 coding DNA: TGTGCCATCAGTGAGAGAGCGGGGGGCAGCACAGATACGCAGTATTTT.

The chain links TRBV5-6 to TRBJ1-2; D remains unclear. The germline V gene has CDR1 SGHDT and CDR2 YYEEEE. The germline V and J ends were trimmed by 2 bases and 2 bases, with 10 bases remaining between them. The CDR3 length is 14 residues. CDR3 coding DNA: TGTGCCAGCAGCTTTAGTAGCTTCAACTATGGCTACACCTTC. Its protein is CASSFSSFNYGYTF.